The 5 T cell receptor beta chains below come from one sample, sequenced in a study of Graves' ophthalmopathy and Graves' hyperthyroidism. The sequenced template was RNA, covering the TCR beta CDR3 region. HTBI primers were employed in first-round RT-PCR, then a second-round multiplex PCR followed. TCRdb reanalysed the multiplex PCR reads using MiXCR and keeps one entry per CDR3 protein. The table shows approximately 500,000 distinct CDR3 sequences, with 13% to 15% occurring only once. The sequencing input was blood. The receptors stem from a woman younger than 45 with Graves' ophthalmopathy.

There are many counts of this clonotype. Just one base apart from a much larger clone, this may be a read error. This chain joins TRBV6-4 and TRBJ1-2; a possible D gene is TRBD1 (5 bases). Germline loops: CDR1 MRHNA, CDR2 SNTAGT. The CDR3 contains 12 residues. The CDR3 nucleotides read TGTGTCAGCAGAGGGGAGGACTATGGCTACACCTTC. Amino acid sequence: CVSRGEDYGYTF.

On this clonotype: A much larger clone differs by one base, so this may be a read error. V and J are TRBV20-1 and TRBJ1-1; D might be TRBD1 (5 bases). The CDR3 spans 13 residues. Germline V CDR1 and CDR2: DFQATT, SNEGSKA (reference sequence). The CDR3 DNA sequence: TGCAGTGCCCGATGGGACCCAAACACTGAAGCTTGCTTT. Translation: CSARWDPNTEACF.

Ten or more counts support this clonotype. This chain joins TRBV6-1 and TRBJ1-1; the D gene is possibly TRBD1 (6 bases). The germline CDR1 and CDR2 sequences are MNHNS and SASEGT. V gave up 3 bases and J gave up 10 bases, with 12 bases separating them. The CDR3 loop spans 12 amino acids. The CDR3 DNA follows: TGTGCCAGCAGTGACAGGGGTAGAGGAGCTTTCTTT. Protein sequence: CASSDRGRGAFF.

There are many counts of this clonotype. CDR3 DNA sequence: TGTGCCAGCAGTTTGAGTGGTCGGCCCCTGACTTTC. It translates to CASSLSGRPLTF. The rearrangement joins TRBV28 to TRBJ2-6; D call uncertain. CDR3 length: 12 residues. The ends were cut back, 3 bases at V and 15 bases at J, with 12 bases in the middle. Per germline, CDR1 MDHEN and CDR2 SYDVKM.

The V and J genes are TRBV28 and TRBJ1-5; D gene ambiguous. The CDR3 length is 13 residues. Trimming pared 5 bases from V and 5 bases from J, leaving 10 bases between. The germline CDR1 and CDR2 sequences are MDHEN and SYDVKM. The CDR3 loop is CASSPSSDQPQHF. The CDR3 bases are TGTGCCAGCAGTCCCAGCAGTGATCAGCCCCAGCATTTT.